These 24 T cell receptor beta chains were sequenced from one sample in a study of CD8+CD57+ T cells in acquired aplastic anemia. Sequencing was done on patients that had shown CD8+CD57+ cell expansion by flow cytometry. For CDR3 and TCR beta VDJ profiling, genomic DNA was the template used. TCRdb called the reads again in MiXCR, with one record for every CDR3 protein. The table has about 180,000 distinct CDR3 sequences, roughly 50% seen once. The sequenced sample was sorted CD4+, CD8+, or CD8+CD57+ T cells (not recorded which) from PBMCs. The receptors come from a human donor with aplastic anemia.

In its sample, this clonotype was seen many times. The rearrangement links TRBV5-1 to TRBJ1-1, with TRBD1 matching over 10 bases. The CDR3 consists of 16 residues. The V gene's germline CDR1 is SGHRS and CDR2 YFSETQ. V lost 4 bases to trimming and J lost 1 base; unmatched junction nucleotides: 7. CDR3 coding DNA: TGCGCCAGCAGCATAGGGCGGGACAGGGGGAACACTGAAGCTTTCTTT. Translated: CASSIGRDRGNTEAFF.

The chain couples TRBV18 to TRBJ2-3, with 9 nucleotides matching TRBD2. After removal of 0 bases from V and 3 bases from J, the junction contained 7 bases not matched to a gene. The CDR3 totals 17 residues. Germline V gives CDR1 KGHSH, CDR2 LQKENI. CDR3 loop: CASSPPLGGGATDTQYF. The CDR3 DNA reads TGTGCCAGCTCACCACCGCTTGGCGGGGGGGCAACAGATACGCAGTATTTT.

This clonotype was seen only once. The rearrangement joins TRBV2 to TRBJ1-3; TRBD1 might be the D (5 bases). The CDR3 has 14 amino acids. Germline values: CDR1 SNHLY, CDR2 FYNNEI. The V end was cut by 7 bases, the J end by 2 bases, with 12 bases between. This CDR3 is CASKGSVTGNTIYF. Here the CDR3 DNA reads TGTGCCAGCAAGGGGTCGGTCACTGGAAACACCATATATTTT.

With respect to this clonotype: This could be a read error, since a much larger clone is one nucleotide away. The V call is TRBV12-5, the J call TRBJ1-6; D not certain. The CDR3 is made up of 15 amino acids. In germline, CDR1 is LGHNT, CDR2 FRNRAP. CDR3 sequence: CASGLYNSYKSPLHF. The CDR3 DNA reads as TGTGCTAGTGGTTTGTACAACTCCTATAAGTCACCCCTCCACTTT. Complete variable domain (other parts from reference TRBV12-5 and TRBJ1-6): DARVTQTPRHKVTEMGQEVTMRCQPILGHNTVFWYRQTMMQGLELLAYFRNRAPLDDSGMPKDRFSAEMPDATLATLKIQPSEPRDSAVYFCASGLYNSYKSPLHFGNGTRLTVT.

As regards this clonotype: This likely comes from a read error, as the CDR3 has no conserved phenylalanine or tryptophan at its end. The V gene is TRBV7-2, the J gene TRBJ2-3, with D uncertain. The V gene lost 4 bases and the J gene lost 3 bases, with 8 bases spanning the gap. This CDR3 comprises 13 residues. From germline, CDR1 is SGHTA and CDR2 FQGNSA. In nucleotides, the CDR3 is TGTGCCAGCAGCTCGGGCATAACAGATACGCAGTATTCT. Residues: CASSSGITDTQYS.

CDR3 loop: CASSWGLASSYEQYF. The DNA for the CDR3 is TGTGCCAGCAGTTGGGGACTAGCGTCTTCCTACGAGCAGTACTTC. The chain is built from TRBV12-3 or TRBV12-4 and TRBJ2-7; 10 nucleotides match TRBD2. The CDR3 is made up of 15 amino acids. Trimming took 4 bases from V and 1 from J; bases not matched to a gene: 4.

This sequence joins TRBV10-1 and TRBJ1-5; possibly TRBD1 for D (5 bases). V dropped 0 bases and J dropped 3 bases, with 9 bases sitting between them. Looked up from germline, CDR1 is WNHNN and CDR2 is SYGVQD (reference sequence). The CDR3 length is 15 residues. The CDR3 nucleotides are TGCGCCAGCAGTGAGTCGGGGGGACTCAATCAGCCCCAGCATTTT. Protein sequence: CASSESGGLNQPQHF.

This clonotype was observed at least ten times. The rearrangement uses TRBV11-1 and TRBJ2-2, with 12 bases matching TRBD2. V shed 3 bases, J shed 3 bases, and the junction held 5 bases outside the gene matches. The CDR3 runs 17 residues. Per the germline V gene, CDR1 is SGHAT and CDR2 is FQDESV (reference sequence). The CDR3 DNA is TGTGCCAGCAGCTTGGCTAGCGGGGGGGCCTACACCGGGGAGCTGTTTTTT. This codes for CASSLASGGAYTGELFF. Combining the CDR3 with reference TRBV11-1 and TRBJ2-2 gives the whole variable domain EAEVAQSPRYKITEKSQAVAFWCDPISGHATLYWYRQILGQGPELLVQFQDESVVDDSQLPKDRFSAERLKGVDSTLKIQPAELGDSAMYLCASSLASGGAYTGELFFGEGSRLTVL.

CDR3 DNA: TGTGCCAGCAGCTTACAGGAGGGCACTGAAGCTTTCTTT. Residues: CASSLQEGTEAFF. The chain uses TRBV7-2 and TRBJ1-1; no clear D. CDR1 is SGHTA, CDR2 FQGNSA, per germline. The CDR3 length is 13 residues. The germline V and J ends were trimmed by 2 bases and 4 bases, with 8 bases remaining between them.

Notes on this clonotype: The germline gene is not matched at one end of the junction; a read error may be the cause. The chain employs TRBV20-1 and TRBJ2-3; possible D gene TRBD1, 5 bases. Germline CDR1 reads DFQATT; CDR2 reads SNEGSKA (reference sequence). The CDR3 sequence is 12 residues long. In nucleotides, the CDR3 is TGCAGACCCGACAGCTACACAGATACGCATTATTTT. Translating it yields CRPDSYTDTHYF.

The V call is TRBV29-1, the J call TRBJ1-1; weak D call: TRBD1 (6 bases). Germline loops: CDR1 SQVTM, CDR2 ANQGSEA. The CDR3 totals 15 residues. With 4 bases removed from V and 8 bases from J, the gap between germline ends came to 23 bases. The CDR3 sequence: CSVVGLQTQGGEAFF. CDR3 DNA sequence: TGCAGCGTTGTAGGTTTACAGACACAGGGTGGAGAAGCTTTCTTT.

The chain has TRBV3-1 and TRBJ1-2, with TRBD1 matching over 9 bases. Germline values: CDR1 LGHDT, CDR2 YNNKEL (reference sequence). Trimming at V came to 3 bases and at J to 2 bases, leaving 1 base not matched to a gene. The CDR3 has 14 residues. DNA for the CDR3: TGTGCCAGCAGCCACGGACAGGGGAACTATGGCTACACCTTC. Protein product: CASSHGQGNYGYTF.

This clonotype was found many times. The CDR3 DNA sequence: TGCGCCACCAGAGCCGGGGTTAATCAGCCCCAGCATTTT. It encodes CATRAGVNQPQHF. V gene TRBV10-2 combines with J gene TRBJ1-5; D is uncertain. This CDR3 spans 13 amino acids. Germline V gene data show CDR1 as WSHSY and CDR2 as SAAADI. V lost 10 bases, J lost 4 bases, and 14 bases lay in between.

The genes are TRBV5-4 and TRBJ2-1; a possible D gene is TRBD2 (7 bases). V was pared by 4 bases and J by 6 bases, with 14 bases between. CDR3 length equals 14 residues. Per germline, CDR1 SGHNT and CDR2 YYREEE (reference sequence). The CDR3, as DNA: TGTGCCAGCAGCAGGGGGGGCGTATCCAATGAGCAGTTCTTC. This gives the protein CASSRGGVSNEQFF.

The chain carries TRBV24-1 and TRBJ2-2; TRBD2 might be the D (5 bases). Germline V gene data show CDR1 as KGHDR and CDR2 as SFDVKD. The V end was cut by 4 bases, the J end by 2 bases, with 10 bases between. This CDR3 is 15 amino acids long. The CDR3 sequence: CATSDPRGNTGELFF. The CDR3 DNA sequence: TGTGCCACCAGTGACCCACGGGGTAACACCGGGGAGCTGTTTTTT.

The gene calls are TRBV20-1 and TRBJ2-3, with a weak D call TRBD2 (5 bases). Trimming shortened V by 5 bases and J by 0 bases, and 9 bases separated the two germline ends. Germline lookup yields CDR1 DFQATT and CDR2 SNEGSKA (reference sequence). The CDR3 consists of 13 residues. The CDR3 bases are TGCAGTGCTCGGACTCCTAGCACAGATACGCAGTATTTT. Its translation is CSARTPSTDTQYF.

This clonotype was counted a few times. The V and J genes are TRBV20-1 and TRBJ2-5; 9 nucleotides agree with TRBD2. Germline V gives CDR1 DFQATT, CDR2 SNEGSKA (reference sequence). The CDR3 spans 17 residues. V shed 0 bases and J 5 bases; nucleotides not matched to a gene: 13. The CDR3 protein is CSARDLGAGGPPETQYF. DNA of the CDR3: TGCAGTGCTAGAGATCTGGGGGCGGGAGGGCCTCCCGAGACCCAGTACTTC.

This clonotype was recorded once. The conserved closing phenylalanine or tryptophan is absent in this CDR3, likely reflecting a read error. V is TRBV20-1 and J is TRBJ1-5; D is undetermined. The CDR3 totals 12 residues. Germline assignment: CDR1 DFQATT and CDR2 SNEGSKA (reference sequence). CDR3 amino acids: CSWTDSNQPQHL. In DNA, the CDR3 is TGCAGCTGGACCGATAGCAATCAGCCCCAGCATCTT.

This chain connects TRBV15 to TRBJ2-3; no clear D. This CDR3 has 16 residues. The V gene's germline CDR1 is LNHNV and CDR2 YYDKDF (reference sequence). The V gene lost 1 base and the J gene lost 6 bases, with 17 bases spanning the gap. This CDR3 is CATSRGLSADIDTQYF. In DNA, the CDR3 is TGTGCCACCAGCAGAGGGCTATCCGCTGATATCGATACGCAGTATTTT.

The V gene is TRBV7-3, the J gene TRBJ1-1; tentatively, D is TRBD1 (5 bases). The CDR3 runs 14 residues. Trimming removed 0 bases at V and 6 bases at J, with 11 bases between. From germline, CDR1 is SGHTA and CDR2 FQGTGA. The CDR3 coding sequence is TGTGCCAGCAGCTTAACAGGGGACCACCCTGAAGCTTTCTTT. It codes for CASSLTGDHPEAFF.

This clonotype was counted between two and nine times. This sequence joins TRBV7-8 and TRBJ2-5; no firm D call. V was cut by 1 base and J by 5 bases, with 8 bases left in between. Per the germline V gene, CDR1 is SGHVS and CDR2 is FQNEAQ. This CDR3 spans 13 amino acids. Here the CDR3 DNA reads TGTGCCAGCAGCTTAGTGTTCAGGGAGACCCAGTACTTC. Amino acid sequence: CASSLVFRETQYF.

The V gene is TRBV2, the J gene TRBJ2-7; no definite D call. Germline V gene lookup returns CDR1 SNHLY and CDR2 FYNNEI. The CDR3 runs to 13 residues. V was pared by 4 bases and J by 4 bases, with 11 bases between. The CDR3 is CASSVIGSYEQYF. In DNA, the CDR3 is TGTGCCAGCAGTGTCATAGGGTCGTACGAGCAGTACTTC.

The V and J genes are TRBV29-1 and TRBJ2-5; D call uncertain. The ends were cut back, 5 bases at V and 5 bases at J, with 15 bases in the middle. The CDR3 extends over 13 amino acids. The germline CDR1 and CDR2 sequences are SQVTM and ANQGSEA. This CDR3 reads CSVMGQTRETQYF. CDR3 DNA: TGCAGCGTTATGGGCCAAACCCGGGAGACCCAGTACTTC.

The V and J genes are TRBV6-5 and TRBJ1-1; D remains ambiguous. Germline V gives CDR1 MNHEY, CDR2 SVGAGI. The ends were cut back, 2 bases at V and 3 bases at J, with 7 bases in the middle. The CDR3 contains 13 residues. The CDR3 sequence is CASSYGEYTEAFF. For the CDR3, the DNA is TGTGCCAGCAGTTACGGGGAGTACACTGAAGCTTTCTTT.